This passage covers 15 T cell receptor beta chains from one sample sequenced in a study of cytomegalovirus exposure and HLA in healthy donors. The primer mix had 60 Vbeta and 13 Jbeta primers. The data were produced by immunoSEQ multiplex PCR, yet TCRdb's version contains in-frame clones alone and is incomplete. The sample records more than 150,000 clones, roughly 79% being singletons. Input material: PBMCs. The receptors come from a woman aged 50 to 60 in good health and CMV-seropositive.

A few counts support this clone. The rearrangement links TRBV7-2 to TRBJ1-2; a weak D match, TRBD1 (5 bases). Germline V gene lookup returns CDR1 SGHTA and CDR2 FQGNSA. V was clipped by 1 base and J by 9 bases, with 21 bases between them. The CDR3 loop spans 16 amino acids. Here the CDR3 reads CASSLVGARGGGRYTF. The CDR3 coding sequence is TGTGCCAGCAGCTTAGTAGGGGCTCGGGGAGGCGGGCGCTACACCTTC.

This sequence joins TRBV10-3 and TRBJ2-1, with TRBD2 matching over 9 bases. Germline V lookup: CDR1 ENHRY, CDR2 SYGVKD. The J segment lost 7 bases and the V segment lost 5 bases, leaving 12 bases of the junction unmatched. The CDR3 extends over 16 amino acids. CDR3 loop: CAISPTSGEPRNEQFF. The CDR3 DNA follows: TGTGCCATCAGTCCGACTAGCGGTGAGCCTAGGAATGAGCAGTTCTTC.

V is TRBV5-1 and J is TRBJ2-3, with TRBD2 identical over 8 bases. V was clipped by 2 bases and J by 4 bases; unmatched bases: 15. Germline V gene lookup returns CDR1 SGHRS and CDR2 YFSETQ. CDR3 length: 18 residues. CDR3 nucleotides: TGCGCCAGCAGCTTTAGGGCCCTTAGCGGGGCGGGCGCAGATACGCAGTATTTT. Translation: CASSFRALSGAGADTQYF.

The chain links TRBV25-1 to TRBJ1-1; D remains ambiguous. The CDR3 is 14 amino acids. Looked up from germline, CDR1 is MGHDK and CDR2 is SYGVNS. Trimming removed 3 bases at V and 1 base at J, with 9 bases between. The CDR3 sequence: CASSEEAWNTEAFF. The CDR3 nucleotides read TGTGCCAGCAGTGAGGAGGCCTGGAACACTGAAGCTTTCTTT.

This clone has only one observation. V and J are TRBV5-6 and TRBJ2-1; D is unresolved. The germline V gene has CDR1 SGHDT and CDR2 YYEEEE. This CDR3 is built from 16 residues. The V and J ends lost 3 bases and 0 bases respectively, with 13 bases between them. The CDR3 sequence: CASSCPYTSSYNEQFF. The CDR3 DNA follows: TGTGCCAGCAGCTGCCCTTATACGAGCTCCTACAATGAGCAGTTCTTC.

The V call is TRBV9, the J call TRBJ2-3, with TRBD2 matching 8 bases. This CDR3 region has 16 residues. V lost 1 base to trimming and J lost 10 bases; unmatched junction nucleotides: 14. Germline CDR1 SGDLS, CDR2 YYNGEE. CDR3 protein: CASSVKGRQTSVAQYF. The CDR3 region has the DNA TGTGCCAGCAGCGTAAAGGGCAGGCAGACTAGCGTCGCGCAGTATTTT.

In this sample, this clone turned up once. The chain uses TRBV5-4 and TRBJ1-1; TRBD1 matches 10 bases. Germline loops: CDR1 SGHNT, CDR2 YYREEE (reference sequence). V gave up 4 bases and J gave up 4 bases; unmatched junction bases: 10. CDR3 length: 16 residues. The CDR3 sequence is CASSPRDRGRGTEAFF. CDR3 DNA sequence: TGTGCCAGCAGCCCTAGGGACAGGGGACGGGGCACTGAAGCTTTCTTT.

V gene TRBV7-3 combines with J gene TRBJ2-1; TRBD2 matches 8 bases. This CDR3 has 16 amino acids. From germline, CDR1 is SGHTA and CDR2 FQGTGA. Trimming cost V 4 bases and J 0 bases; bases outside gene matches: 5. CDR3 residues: CASSSLLAASYNEQFF. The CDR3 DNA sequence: TGTGCCAGCAGCTCATTACTAGCGGCCTCCTACAATGAGCAGTTCTTC.

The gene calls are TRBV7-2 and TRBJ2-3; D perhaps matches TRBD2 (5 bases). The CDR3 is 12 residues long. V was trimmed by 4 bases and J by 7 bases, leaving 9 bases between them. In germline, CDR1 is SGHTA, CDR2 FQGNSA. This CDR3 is CASSSTSYTQYF. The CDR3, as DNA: TGTGCCAGCAGCTCTACTAGTTATACGCAGTATTTT.

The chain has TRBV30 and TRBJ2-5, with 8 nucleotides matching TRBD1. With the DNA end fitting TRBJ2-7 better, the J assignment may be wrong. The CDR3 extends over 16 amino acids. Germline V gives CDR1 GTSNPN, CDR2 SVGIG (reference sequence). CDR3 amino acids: CAWNPTDRGSSYEQYF. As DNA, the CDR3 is TGTGCCTGGAATCCCACCGACAGGGGAAGCTCCTACGAGCAGTACTTC.

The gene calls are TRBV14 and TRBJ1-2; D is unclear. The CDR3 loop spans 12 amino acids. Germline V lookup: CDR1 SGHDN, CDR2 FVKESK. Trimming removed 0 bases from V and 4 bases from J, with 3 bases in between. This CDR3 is CASSQDSYGYTF. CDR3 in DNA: TGTGCCAGCAGCCAAGACAGCTATGGCTACACCTTC.

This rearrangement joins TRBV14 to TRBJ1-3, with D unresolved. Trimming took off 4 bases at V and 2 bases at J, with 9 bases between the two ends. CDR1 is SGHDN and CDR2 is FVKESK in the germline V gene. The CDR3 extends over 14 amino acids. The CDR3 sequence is CASSLRGAGNTIYF. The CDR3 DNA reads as TGTGCCAGCAGCCTCCGGGGAGCTGGAAACACCATATATTTT.

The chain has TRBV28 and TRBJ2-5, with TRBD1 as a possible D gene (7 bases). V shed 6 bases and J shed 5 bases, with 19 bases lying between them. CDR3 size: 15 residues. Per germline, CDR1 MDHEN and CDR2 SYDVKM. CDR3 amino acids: CASSPGGARGETQYF. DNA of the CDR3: TGTGCCAGCAGCCCCGGCGGGGCCAGGGGGGAGACCCAGTACTTC.

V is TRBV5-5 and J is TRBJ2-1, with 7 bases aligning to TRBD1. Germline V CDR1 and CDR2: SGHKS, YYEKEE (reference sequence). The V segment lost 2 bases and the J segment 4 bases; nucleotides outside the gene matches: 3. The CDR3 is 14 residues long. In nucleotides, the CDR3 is TGTGCCAGCAGCTTTCGGACAGGTTACAATGAGCAGTTCTTC. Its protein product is CASSFRTGYNEQFF.

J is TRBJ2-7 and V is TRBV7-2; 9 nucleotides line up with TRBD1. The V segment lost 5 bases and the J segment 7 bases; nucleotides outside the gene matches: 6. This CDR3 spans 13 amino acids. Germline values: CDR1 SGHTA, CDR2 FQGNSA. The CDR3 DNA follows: TGTGCCAGCAGCCGGGACAGGGCCTTAGAGCAGTACTTC. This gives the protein CASSRDRALEQYF.